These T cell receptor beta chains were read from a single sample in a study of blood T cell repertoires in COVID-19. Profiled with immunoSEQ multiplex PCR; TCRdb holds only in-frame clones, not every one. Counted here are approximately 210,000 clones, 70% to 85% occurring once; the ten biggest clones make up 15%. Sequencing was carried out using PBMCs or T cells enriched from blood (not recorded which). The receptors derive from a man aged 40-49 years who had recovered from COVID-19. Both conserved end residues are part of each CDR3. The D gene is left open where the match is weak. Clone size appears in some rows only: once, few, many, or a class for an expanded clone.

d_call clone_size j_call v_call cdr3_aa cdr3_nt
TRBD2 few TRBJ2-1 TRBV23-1 CASSQSGGDEQFF TGCGCCAGCAGTCAATCGGGAGGGGATGAGCAGTTCTTC
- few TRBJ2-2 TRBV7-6 CASSLAWRGIGELFF TGTGCCAGCAGCTTAGCGTGGCGGGGTATCGGGGAGCTGTTTTTT
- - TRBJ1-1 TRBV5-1 CASSTGEATEAFF TGCGCCAGCAGCACCGGGGAGGCCACTGAAGCTTTCTTT
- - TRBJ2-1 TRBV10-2 CASLSSHISYNEQFF TGCGCCAGCTTGTCTAGCCATATCTCCTACAATGAGCAGTTCTTC
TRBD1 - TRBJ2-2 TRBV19 CASRGPFLGTGAGELFF TGTGCCAGTAGGGGACCTTTCCTTGGGACAGGGGCCGGGGAGCTGTTTTTT
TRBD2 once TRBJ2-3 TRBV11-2 CASSPWPAGTDTQYF TGTGCCAGCAGCCCATGGCCAGCGGGAACAGATACGCAGTATTTT
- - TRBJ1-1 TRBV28 CASSLWGRRSEAFF TGTGCCAGCAGTTTATGGGGGCGCCGGAGTGAAGCTTTCTTT
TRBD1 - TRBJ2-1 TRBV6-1 CASSDSGTGNYNEQFF TGTGCCAGCAGTGATTCCGGGACAGGGAACTACAATGAGCAGTTCTTC
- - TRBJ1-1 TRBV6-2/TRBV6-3 CASSYRQGRNTEAFF TGTGCCAGCAGTTACCGGCAGGGAAGGAACACTGAAGCTTTCTTT
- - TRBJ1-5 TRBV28 CASSLGGKRSNQPQHF TGTGCCAGCAGTTTGGGAGGGAAAAGAAGCAATCAGCCCCAGCATTTT
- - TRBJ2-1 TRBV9 CASSVALANEQFF TGTGCCAGCAGCGTAGCCCTAGCCAATGAGCAGTTCTTC
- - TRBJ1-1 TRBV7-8 CASSLAALLNTEAFF TGTGCCAGCAGCTTAGCGGCCTTACTGAACACTGAAGCTTTCTTT
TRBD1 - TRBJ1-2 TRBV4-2 CASSQTGGRDGYTF TGTGCCAGCAGCCAGACAGGGGGCCGAGATGGCTACACCTTC
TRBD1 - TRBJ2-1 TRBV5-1 CASSSAGGIMYNEQFF TGCGCCAGCAGCTCCGCAGGGGGCATAATGTACAATGAGCAGTTCTTC
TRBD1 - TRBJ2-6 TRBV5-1 CASSAQGSSGANVLTF TGCGCCAGCAGCGCACAGGGGAGCTCTGGGGCCAACGTCCTGACTTTC
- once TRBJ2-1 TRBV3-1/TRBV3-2 CASSQGGSDNEQFF TGTGCCAGCAGCCAGGGGGGATCTGACAATGAGCAGTTCTTC
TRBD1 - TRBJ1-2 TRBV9 CASSAQGLGGYTF TGTGCCAGCAGCGCACAGGGGTTGGGCGGCTACACCTTC
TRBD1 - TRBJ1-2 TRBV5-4 CASSLSGGGYTF TGTGCCAGCAGCTTGTCAGGGGGGGGCTACACCTTC
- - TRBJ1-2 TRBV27 CASSLTRLYGYTF TGTGCCAGCAGTTTAACCAGGCTCTATGGCTACACCTTC
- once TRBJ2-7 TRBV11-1 CASSFSSYEQYF TGTGCCAGCAGCTTCTCCTCCTACGAGCAGTACTTC
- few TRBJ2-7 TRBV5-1 CASSLGLVYEQYF TGCGCCAGCAGCTTGGGACTAGTCTACGAGCAGTACTTC
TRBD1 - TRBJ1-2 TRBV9 CASSEGQDPNYGYTF TGTGCCAGCAGCGAGGGACAGGACCCTAACTATGGCTACACCTTC
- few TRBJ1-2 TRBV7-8 CASSRAANTNYGYTF TGTGCCAGCAGCCGAGCTGCCAACACCAACTATGGCTACACCTTC
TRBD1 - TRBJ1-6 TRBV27 CASGTGQYSPLHF TGTGCCAGCGGAACGGGACAGTATTCACCCCTCCACTTT
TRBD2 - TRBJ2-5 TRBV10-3 CAISGTSGGGTQETQYF TGTGCCATCAGCGGGACTAGCGGGGGGGGTACACAAGAGACCCAGTACTTC
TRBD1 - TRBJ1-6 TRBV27 CASSLGTQGYNSPLHF TGTGCCAGCAGTTTAGGGACACAGGGGTATAATTCACCCCTCCACTTT
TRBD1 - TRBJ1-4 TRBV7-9 CASKPGQGARLSTNEKLFF TGTGCCAGCAAACCGGGACAGGGAGCAAGGCTATCGACTAATGAAAAACTGTTTTTT
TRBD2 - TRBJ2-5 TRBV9 CASGKGVAGVGETQYF TGTGCCAGCGGAAAAGGGGTAGCGGGAGTGGGGGAGACCCAGTACTTC
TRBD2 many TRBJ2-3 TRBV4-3 CASSQEAGGRADTQYF TGCGCCAGCAGCCAAGAGGCGGGGGGGCGAGCAGATACGCAGTATTTT
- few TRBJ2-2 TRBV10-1 CASSDRTVTGELFF TGCGCCAGCAGTGATCGTACGGTAACCGGGGAGCTGTTTTTT
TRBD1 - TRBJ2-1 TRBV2 CASGEGQFNEQFF TGTGCCAGCGGAGAGGGACAGTTCAATGAGCAGTTCTTC
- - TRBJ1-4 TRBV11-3 CASSLRGEKLFF TGTGCCAGCAGCTTACGAGGTGAAAAACTGTTTTTT
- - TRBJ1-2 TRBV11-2 CASSGVFTGFGGYTF TGTGCCAGCAGCGGTGTATTTACAGGGTTTGGCGGCTACACCTTC
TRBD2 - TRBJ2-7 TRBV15 CATSRQSGGSYEQYF TGTGCCACCAGCAGGCAATCGGGGGGCTCCTACGAGCAGTACTTC
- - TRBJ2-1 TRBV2 CASSEQRAGPGNEQFF TGTGCCAGCAGTGAACAACGGGCGGGACCAGGGAATGAGCAGTTCTTC